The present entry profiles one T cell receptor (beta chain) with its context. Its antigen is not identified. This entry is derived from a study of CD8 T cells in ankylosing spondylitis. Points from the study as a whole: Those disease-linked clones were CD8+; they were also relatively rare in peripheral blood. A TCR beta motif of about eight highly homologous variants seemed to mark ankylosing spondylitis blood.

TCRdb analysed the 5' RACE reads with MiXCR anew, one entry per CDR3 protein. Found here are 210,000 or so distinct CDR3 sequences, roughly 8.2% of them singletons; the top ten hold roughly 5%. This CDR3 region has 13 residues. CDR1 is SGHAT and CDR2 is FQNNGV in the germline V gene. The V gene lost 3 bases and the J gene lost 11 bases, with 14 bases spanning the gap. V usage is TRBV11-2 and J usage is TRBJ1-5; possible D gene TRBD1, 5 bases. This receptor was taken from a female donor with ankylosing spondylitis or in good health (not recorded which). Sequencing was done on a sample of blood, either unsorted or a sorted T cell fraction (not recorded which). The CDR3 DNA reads TGTGCCAGCAGCTTGGAGGCAGGGCAGTCCCAGCATTTT. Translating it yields CASSLEAGQSQHF.